Below are 21 T cell receptor beta chains sequenced from a single sample in a study of shared clonotypes between healthy human individuals. Here immunoSEQ multiplex PCR was the method, and the copy in TCRdb shows in-frame clones only, minus some. Of roughly 2.6 million clones in the sample, 85% to 95% are singletons; the top ten hold roughly 0.13%. Material: naive CD4+ T cells sorted from blood. Subset defined: CD45RA+ positively selected. The receptor source for this set is a man between 18 and 35 years old in good health.

The chain carries TRBV25-1 and TRBJ2-2; D call uncertain. Germline CDR1 MGHDK, CDR2 SYGVNS. This CDR3 spans 15 amino acids. Trimming cost V 1 base and J 2 bases, with 8 bases left between them. CDR3 in amino acids: CASSEWASNTGELFF. The CDR3 DNA follows: TGTGCCAGCAGTGAATGGGCCAGTAACACCGGGGAGCTGTTTTTT.

This chain connects TRBV4-1 to TRBJ2-2; 7 bases fit TRBD2. In germline, CDR1 is MGHRA, CDR2 YSYEKL. V lost 2 bases to trimming and J lost 1 base; unmatched junction nucleotides: 7. CDR3 size: 17 residues. The CDR3 DNA follows: TGCGCCAGCAGCCAACAAAGGGCGGGGGTGAACACCGGGGAGCTGTTTTTT. As protein: CASSQQRAGVNTGELFF.

Of note for this clone: The sample contains more than one DNA sequence encoding this CDR3. This sequence joins TRBV7-9 and TRBJ2-2; a possible D gene is TRBD1 (5 bases). The CDR3 runs 14 residues. Germline V gene lookup returns CDR1 SEHNR and CDR2 FQNEAQ (reference sequence). Trimming left V 4 bases short and J 1 base short, with 7 bases between. CDR3 sequence: CASSSTGNTGELFF. CDR3 sequence (DNA): TGTGCCAGCAGCTCTACAGGGAACACCGGGGAGCTGTTTTTT. The whole variable domain, filled in from reference TRBV7-9 and TRBJ2-2, reads DTGVSQNPRHKITKRGQNVTFRCDPISEHNRLYWYRQTLGQGPEFLTYFQNEAQLEKSRLLSDRFSAERPKGSFSTLEIQRTEQGDSAMYLCASSSTGNTGELFFGEGSRLTVL.

The chain uses TRBV19 and TRBJ1-5; TRBD1 matches at 8 bases. V dropped 4 bases and J dropped 9; count of bases not matched to a gene: 8. This CDR3 spans 14 amino acids. CDR1 LNHDA and CDR2 SQIVND come from the germline V gene (reference sequence). The CDR3 bases are TGTGCCAGTAGTACGACAGGGGCCCAGGGGCCCCAGCATTTT. Protein: CASSTTGAQGPQHF. Filled out from reference TRBV19 and TRBJ1-5, the complete variable domain reads DGGITQSPKYLFRKEGQNVTLSCEQNLNHDAMYWYRQDPGQGLRLIYYSQIVNDFQKGDIAEGYSVSREKKESFPLTVTSAQKNPTAFYLCASSTTGAQGPQHFGDGTRLSIL.

V gene TRBV5-1 combines with J gene TRBJ1-1, with unresolved D. CDR3 length: 16 residues. Per the germline V gene, CDR1 is SGHRS and CDR2 is YFSETQ. Trimming shortened V by 0 bases and J by 3 bases, and 15 bases separated the two germline ends. As DNA, the CDR3 is TGCGCCAGCAGCTTGGCTGTCGGTTCACGAGACACTGAAGCTTTCTTT. Its translation: CASSLAVGSRDTEAFF.

The rearrangement uses TRBV2 and TRBJ2-7, with TRBD1 as a possible D gene (6 bases). V was clipped by 6 bases and J by 0 bases, with 12 bases between them. The CDR3 is 14 amino acids. Germline CDR1 SNHLY, CDR2 FYNNEI. CDR3 protein: CASSGQFSSYEQYF. The CDR3 nucleotides read TGTGCCAGCAGCGGACAGTTCAGCTCCTACGAGCAGTACTTC.

The chain has TRBV7-9 and TRBJ2-2, with a possible D match to TRBD1 (5 bases). Trimming removed 2 bases at V and 2 bases at J, with 12 bases between. Germline lookup yields CDR1 SEHNR and CDR2 FQNEAQ (reference sequence). The CDR3 extends over 16 amino acids. Written as DNA, the CDR3 is TGTGCCAGCAGCTTACTAAGACAGCAAAACACCGGGGAGCTGTTTTTT. Translating it yields CASSLLRQQNTGELFF.

The chain employs TRBV28 and TRBJ1-1; tentative D call: TRBD1 (6 bases). Looked up from germline, CDR1 is MDHEN and CDR2 is SYDVKM. Trimming took off 11 bases at V and 5 bases at J, with 18 bases between the two ends. This CDR3 is built from 13 residues. The CDR3 loop reads CAGQGGGGTEAFF. The CDR3 nucleotides read TGTGCCGGTCAAGGAGGGGGAGGAACTGAAGCTTTCTTT.

This rearrangement joins TRBV29-1 to TRBJ1-2; TRBD1 might be the D (6 bases). In germline, CDR1 is SQVTM, CDR2 ANQGSEA. The CDR3 sequence is 11 residues long. Trimming removed 7 bases at V and 5 bases at J, with 11 bases between. DNA of the CDR3: TGCAGCGGAGGGACAAGTTATGGCTACACCTTC. Amino acid sequence: CSGGTSYGYTF. Drawing the rest from reference TRBV29-1 and TRBJ1-2, the complete variable domain is SAVISQKPSRDICQRGTSLTIQCQVDSQVTMMFWYRQQPGQSLTLIATANQGSEATYESGFVIDKFPISRPNLTFSTLTVSNMSPEDSSIYLCSGGTSYGYTFGSGTRLTVV.

In this sample, this clone turned up once. The V and J genes are TRBV25-1 and TRBJ2-6, with D possibly being TRBD1 or TRBD2 (5 bases each). The CDR3 has 17 residues. CDR1 is MGHDK, CDR2 SYGVNS, per germline. The V end lost 4 bases, the J end lost 0 bases, and 13 bases lay between the germline ends. The CDR3: CASSGGWTSSGANVLTF. In DNA, the CDR3 is TGTGCCAGCAGTGGGGGGTGGACCAGCTCTGGGGCCAACGTCCTGACTTTC.

J is TRBJ2-3 and V is TRBV5-1; possibly TRBD2 for D (5 bases). V lost 5 bases, J lost 4 bases, and 11 bases lay in between. This CDR3 contains 13 residues. Germline CDR1 is SGHRS and CDR2 is YFSETQ. Written as DNA, the CDR3 is TGCGCCAGCAGACTAGTTGGTTCAGATACGCAGTATTTT. Translated, it gives CASRLVGSDTQYF. Full variable domain (outside the CDR3, taken from reference TRBV5-1 and TRBJ2-3): KAGVTQTPRYLIKTRGQQVTLSCSPISGHRSVSWYQQTPGQGLQFLFEYFSETQRNKGNFPGRFSGRQFSNSRSEMNVSTLELGDSALYLCASRLVGSDTQYFGPGTRLTVL.

This clone was recorded only once. V gene TRBV6-5 combines with J gene TRBJ2-7; no definite D call. The V gene's germline CDR1 is MNHEY and CDR2 SVGAGI. The CDR3 runs 14 residues. V shed 0 bases and J shed 7 bases, with 13 bases lying between them. The CDR3 DNA follows: TGTGCCAGCAGTTACTCCCACTCGCAGTTAGAGCAGTACTTC. Translated: CASSYSHSQLEQYF.

A few counts support this clone. The sample has other DNA sequences that encode this CDR3 too. The chain recombines TRBV30 with TRBJ1-1, with D hard to call. The V and J ends lost 2 bases and 1 base respectively, with 8 bases between them. The CDR3 runs 13 residues. Germline V gene data show CDR1 as GTSNPN and CDR2 as SVGIG (reference sequence). In nucleotides, the CDR3 is TGTGCCTGGAGTAGAGAGGGGAACACTGAAGCTTTCTTT. Translated: CAWSREGNTEAFF.

In nucleotides, the CDR3 is TGTGCCAGCAGTCAGTATCCCTTAGCGGGGAGGACAGATACGCAGTATTTT. It encodes CASSQYPLAGRTDTQYF. The chain recombines TRBV6-4 with TRBJ2-3, with TRBD2 identical over 8 bases. With V trimmed by 5 bases and J by 3 bases, 13 bases remained unmatched. The length of the CDR3 is 17 residues. The germline V gene has CDR1 MRHNA and CDR2 SNTAGT.

This chain uses TRBV19 with TRBJ2-5; 9 bases are a match to TRBD1. The ends lost 6 bases at V and 4 bases at J; junction bases unmatched: 12. Germline CDR1 and CDR2: LNHDA and SQIVND (reference sequence). There are 16 residues in the CDR3. CDR3 bases: TGTGCCAGTAGCAAAACCGGGACAGGGAATGGAGAGACCCAGTACTTC. Its translation: CASSKTGTGNGETQYF.

The V call is TRBV27, the J call TRBJ2-7; D ambiguous. Germline V gives CDR1 MNHEY, CDR2 SMNVEV (reference sequence). This CDR3 comprises 15 residues. Trimming removed 2 bases from V and 0 bases from J, with 11 bases in between. CDR3 coding DNA: TGTGCCAGCAGTTTACAGAGTCCTATCTCCTACGAGCAGTACTTC. Encoded protein: CASSLQSPISYEQYF.

The chain links TRBV5-1 to TRBJ2-7, with 13 bases that match TRBD2. CDR1 SGHRS and CDR2 YFSETQ come from the germline V gene. The trim removed 3 bases at V and 4 bases at J, leaving 7 bases unmatched. The length of the CDR3 is 16 residues. This CDR3 reads CASSWSRLAGGYEQYF. CDR3 nucleotides: TGCGCCAGCAGCTGGTCCCGACTAGCGGGGGGTTACGAGCAGTACTTC.

This clone was seen a few times. The J gene is TRBJ1-5, the V gene TRBV30; D gene ambiguous. The CDR3 has 14 residues. CDR1 and CDR2 (germline): GTSNPN, SVGIG (reference sequence). Trimming took 0 bases from V and 0 from J, leaving 6 bases between them. CDR3 in DNA: TGTGCCTGGAGTGTACTTCATAGCAATCAGCCCCAGCATTTT. It yields the protein CAWSVLHSNQPQHF.

Notes on this clone: Other DNA sequences in this sample translate to the same CDR3. The chain joins TRBV5-1 to TRBJ2-7, with 7 bases identical to TRBD2. The junction had 1 base not matched to a gene; V was cut back by 0 bases and J by 1 base. This CDR3 has 14 amino acids. Germline CDR1 is SGHRS and CDR2 is YFSETQ. CDR3 sequence: CASSLAGGSYEQYF. For the CDR3, the DNA is TGCGCCAGCAGCTTGGCGGGAGGTTCCTACGAGCAGTACTTC.

The chain carries TRBV30 and TRBJ2-3; 8 nucleotides line up with TRBD2. The germline V gene has CDR1 GTSNPN and CDR2 SVGIG (reference sequence). The CDR3 sequence is 16 residues long. The V and J ends lost 0 bases and 2 bases, in that order; junction bases with no gene match: 7. The CDR3 region is CAWSVPGRGATDTQYF. For the CDR3, the DNA is TGTGCCTGGAGTGTACCGGGGCGGGGGGCCACAGATACGCAGTATTTT.

CDR3 sequence: CASSQDLHLYGYTF. In DNA, the CDR3 is TGCGCCAGCAGCCAAGACTTACACCTCTATGGCTACACCTTC. The rearrangement links TRBV4-3 to TRBJ1-2; D unresolved. Germline values: CDR1 LGHNA, CDR2 YSLEER. The CDR3 runs 14 residues. V was pared by 0 bases and J by 4 bases, with 9 bases between.